This passage covers 9 T cell receptor beta chains from one sample sequenced in a study of cytomegalovirus exposure and HLA in healthy donors. Primers: 60 Vbeta forward and 13 Jbeta reverse. Data came from immunoSEQ multiplex PCR; TCRdb stores just in-frame clones and leaves some out. The table shows about 150,000 clones, with approximately 80% occurring only once. Specimen: PBMCs. The origin of the receptors is a male donor in good health and CMV-seronegative.

This chain connects TRBV7-8 to TRBJ2-5, with 7 bases lining up with TRBD1. The J segment lost 5 bases and the V segment lost 2 bases, leaving 11 bases of the junction unmatched. The germline V gene encodes CDR1 SGHVS and CDR2 FQNEAQ. There are 16 residues in the CDR3. In DNA, the CDR3 is TGTGCCAGCAGCTTATGGTCCGGGACAGAGAGGGAGACCCAGTACTTC. Translated, it gives CASSLWSGTERETQYF.

The gene calls are TRBV9 and TRBJ2-1, with 13 bases lining up with TRBD2. The V and J ends lost 4 bases and 4 bases, in that order; junction bases with no gene match: 5. The CDR3 spans 16 residues. CDR1 is SGDLS, CDR2 YYNGEE, per germline. The CDR3 reads CASSSRTSGRYNEQFF. The CDR3, as DNA: TGTGCCAGCAGCTCTCGGACTAGCGGGAGATACAATGAGCAGTTCTTC.

The chain recombines TRBV7-2 with TRBJ2-7, with D perhaps TRBD1 (6 bases). Germline CDR1 SGHTA, CDR2 FQGNSA. Trimming shortened V by 8 bases and J by 2 bases, and 16 bases separated the two germline ends. The CDR3 covers 14 residues. The CDR3 loop reads CASLRRGLAYEQYF. CDR3 bases: TGTGCCAGCCTTCGCAGGGGTCTGGCCTACGAGCAGTACTTC.

This chain's CDR3 is CASSSRTGSSYNEQFF. As DNA, the CDR3 is TGTGCCAGCAGCTCCCGAACAGGGAGCTCCTACAATGAGCAGTTCTTC. The genes are TRBV11-1 and TRBJ2-1, with a possible D match to TRBD1 (6 bases). The V gene lost 4 bases and the J gene lost 0 bases, with 13 bases spanning the gap. Germline-derived CDR1 and CDR2 are SGHAT and FQDESV (reference sequence). There are 16 residues in the CDR3.

Written as DNA, the CDR3 is TGCGCCAGCAGCTTGGAGCCCGGGAAGATTGAAAAACTGTTTTTT. Its translation: CASSLEPGKIEKLFF. The chain joins TRBV5-1 to TRBJ1-4; D call uncertain. The germline V gene has CDR1 SGHRS and CDR2 YFSETQ. The V end lost 0 bases, the J end lost 7 bases, and 13 bases lay between the germline ends. There are 15 residues in the CDR3.

The rearrangement joins TRBV5-1 to TRBJ2-5, with a tentative D call TRBD2 (5 bases). Germline-derived CDR1 and CDR2 are SGHRS and YFSETQ. CDR3 length: 13 amino acids. The V end lost 4 bases, the J end lost 5 bases, and 12 bases lay between the germline ends. CDR3 amino acids: CASSLQRGETQYF. CDR3 sequence (DNA): TGCGCCAGCAGCCTCCAACGAGGGGAGACCCAGTACTTC.

This chain uses TRBV7-2 with TRBJ2-6; D is uncertain. V lost 5 bases and J lost 0, with 5 bases in between. The germline V gene has CDR1 SGHTA and CDR2 FQGNSA. The CDR3 contains 14 residues. CDR3 bases: TGTGCCAGCAGCCCCAGCTCTGGGGCCAACGTCCTGACTTTC. Translated, it gives CASSPSSGANVLTF.

The chain recombines TRBV2 with TRBJ2-1; no reliable D call. This CDR3 comprises 18 residues. The germline V and J ends were trimmed by 2 bases and 1 base, with 18 bases remaining between them. Germline loops: CDR1 SNHLY, CDR2 FYNNEI. Written as DNA, the CDR3 is TGTGCCAGCAGTGAAAGTACCGTAGATACGGGTTCCTACAATGAGCAGTTCTTC. The encoded protein is CASSESTVDTGSYNEQFF.

This sequence joins TRBV5-1 and TRBJ2-7; 7 positions agree with TRBD1. J was trimmed by 3 bases and V by 1 base; bases with no gene match: 4. The CDR3 contains 14 residues. Germline CDR1 is SGHRS and CDR2 is YFSETQ. Written as DNA, the CDR3 is TGCGCCAGCAGCTTGCCGCAGGGGGTCTACGAGCAGTACTTC. Translation: CASSLPQGVYEQYF.